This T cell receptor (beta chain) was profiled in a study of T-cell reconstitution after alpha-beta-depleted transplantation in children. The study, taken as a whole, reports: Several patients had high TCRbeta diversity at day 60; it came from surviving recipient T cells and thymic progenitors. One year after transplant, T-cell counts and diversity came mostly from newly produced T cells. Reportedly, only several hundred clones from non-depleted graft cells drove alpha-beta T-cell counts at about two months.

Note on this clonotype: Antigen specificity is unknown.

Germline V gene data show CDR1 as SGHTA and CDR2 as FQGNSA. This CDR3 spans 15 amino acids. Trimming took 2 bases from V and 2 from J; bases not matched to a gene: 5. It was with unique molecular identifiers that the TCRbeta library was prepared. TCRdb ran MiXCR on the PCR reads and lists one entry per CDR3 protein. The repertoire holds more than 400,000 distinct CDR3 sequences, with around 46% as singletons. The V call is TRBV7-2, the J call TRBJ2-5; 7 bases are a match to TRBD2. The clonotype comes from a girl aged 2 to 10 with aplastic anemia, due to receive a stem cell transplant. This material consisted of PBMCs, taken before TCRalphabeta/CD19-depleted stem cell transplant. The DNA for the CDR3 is TGTGCCAGCAGCTTATGGCTAGCGGATCAAGAGACCCAGTACTTC. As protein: CASSLWLADQETQYF.